The entry below describes one T cell receptor (beta chain). This receptor's antigen is unknown. The sample holds no much larger clone one base away, and base qualities are not on file. Library prep was done by the immunoSEQ multiplex PCR assay. Regarding the original processing steps: To diagnose cytomegalovirus status from the catalog of TCR beta chain sequences, a statistical classification framework was built. In its TCRdb copy, this immuneACCESS table keeps in-frame sequences only and misses some clones. Where compared with another copy, unresolved V genes explain less than half of these, and the others have no known cause. V and J calls and clone size are copied from that table; D and trimming were computed from the DNA. Across this sample there are 100,000 to 150,000 clones, with about 96% seen only once. Approximately 1.5% of the sample is in the top ten clones. These data belong to a study of cytomegalovirus exposure and HLA in healthy donors (dated by TCRdb to 2017 to 2019). Regarding the complete study: The 500 to 800 repertoires of the first cohort and the roughly 110 validation repertoires were produced on the same platform, according to a later analysis. The study aimed to test whether signatures of past pathogen exposure could be identified by cataloging public T cell receptors. Along with the roughly 670-subject first cohort, a separate validation cohort of 120 different subjects was used. High-throughput TCR immunosequencing, statistical association of individual TCRs with disease status, and machine learning were combined to predict cytomegalovirus infection status.

Study-wide conclusions, independent of this receptor: Across donors, most TCR sequences were observed very rarely, whereas some public TCRs were present in many individuals. In vitro tests confirmed that a few of the cytomegalovirus-associated TCR beta chains recognize cytomegalovirus antigens. Subsequent analysis determined that TCRs grouped into clusters in the first cohort also showed a tendency toward co-occurrence across the 120 or so validation repertoires, and 94% of cluster scores exceeded 0. The authors suggested that the approach could potentially be extended to other disease states and immunological phenotypes. The classifier was reported to diagnose cytomegalovirus status with high specificity and sensitivity in both the original and validation cohorts. A later analysis had no HLA typing for the validation cohort, so co-occurrence there was scored across all 120 repertoires. In the study, approximately 160 TCR beta chains were listed as associated with cytomegalovirus.

The donors were included in the validation cohort of 120 subjects, a group kept apart from the roughly 670-subject first cohort. Taken from cysteine to phenylalanine, the CDR3 has 15 residues. Left in the record is the CDR3 DNA by itself, 45 bases read in frame from the first base. V and J lose 5 bases and 0 bases, and a span of 11 bases separates them. CDR1 and CDR2 (SEHNR, FQNEAQ) derive from the germline V gene (reference sequence). This receptor was taken from a man between 18 and 35 years old in good health and CMV-seronegative. In this chain, TRBV7-9 is recombined with TRBJ2-1, with an unclear D gene assignment. Sample: PBMCs. The sequence in DNA is TGTGCCAGCAGCAACCAAACACCCTCCTACAATGAGCAGTTCTTC. Translated, it gives CASSNQTPSYNEQFF.